The clone carrying this TCR beta chain was counted only a few times. Its antigen remains unknown. Each cDNA molecule in the library carried unique molecular identifiers. How the authors handled the data: Between about 23,224 and 700,000 TCRs appeared in each sample, and the median stood at about 93,000. TCRdb re-analysed the RACE reads in MiXCR, keeping a single row per CDR3 protein. The V and J calls and clone size are TCRdb's, not the authors'. The data hold some 250,000 distinct CDR3 sequences, with around 7% observed a single time. This sample stems from a study of human T cells and chemical hapten exposure. As to time point: pre-sensitization, week 0. Treatment noted: therapeutic diphenylcyclopropenone sensitization with weekly scalp DPC. Patients had alopecia, were aged 18 to 70, and were not pregnant. Germline CDR1 and CDR2: SQVTM and ANQGSEA. The CDR3 has 13 residues. The J segment lost 2 bases and the V segment lost 5 bases, leaving 4 bases of the junction unmatched.

Whole-study findings and limits: A positive correlation with patch test score was found for PT1 expanded TCR counts.

The input for sequencing was whole blood, taken in connection with sensitization to the hapten diphenylcyclopropenone (DPC). The chain recombines TRBV29-1 with TRBJ2-3; 7 bases align to TRBD2. This receptor was obtained from a man aged 18-30 years with alopecia areata. Some clones in this sample may be carry-over from other donors' samples. This CDR3 reads CSVWGGDTDTQYF. The DNA of the CDR3 is TGCAGCGTTTGGGGAGGGGACACAGATACGCAGTATTTT.